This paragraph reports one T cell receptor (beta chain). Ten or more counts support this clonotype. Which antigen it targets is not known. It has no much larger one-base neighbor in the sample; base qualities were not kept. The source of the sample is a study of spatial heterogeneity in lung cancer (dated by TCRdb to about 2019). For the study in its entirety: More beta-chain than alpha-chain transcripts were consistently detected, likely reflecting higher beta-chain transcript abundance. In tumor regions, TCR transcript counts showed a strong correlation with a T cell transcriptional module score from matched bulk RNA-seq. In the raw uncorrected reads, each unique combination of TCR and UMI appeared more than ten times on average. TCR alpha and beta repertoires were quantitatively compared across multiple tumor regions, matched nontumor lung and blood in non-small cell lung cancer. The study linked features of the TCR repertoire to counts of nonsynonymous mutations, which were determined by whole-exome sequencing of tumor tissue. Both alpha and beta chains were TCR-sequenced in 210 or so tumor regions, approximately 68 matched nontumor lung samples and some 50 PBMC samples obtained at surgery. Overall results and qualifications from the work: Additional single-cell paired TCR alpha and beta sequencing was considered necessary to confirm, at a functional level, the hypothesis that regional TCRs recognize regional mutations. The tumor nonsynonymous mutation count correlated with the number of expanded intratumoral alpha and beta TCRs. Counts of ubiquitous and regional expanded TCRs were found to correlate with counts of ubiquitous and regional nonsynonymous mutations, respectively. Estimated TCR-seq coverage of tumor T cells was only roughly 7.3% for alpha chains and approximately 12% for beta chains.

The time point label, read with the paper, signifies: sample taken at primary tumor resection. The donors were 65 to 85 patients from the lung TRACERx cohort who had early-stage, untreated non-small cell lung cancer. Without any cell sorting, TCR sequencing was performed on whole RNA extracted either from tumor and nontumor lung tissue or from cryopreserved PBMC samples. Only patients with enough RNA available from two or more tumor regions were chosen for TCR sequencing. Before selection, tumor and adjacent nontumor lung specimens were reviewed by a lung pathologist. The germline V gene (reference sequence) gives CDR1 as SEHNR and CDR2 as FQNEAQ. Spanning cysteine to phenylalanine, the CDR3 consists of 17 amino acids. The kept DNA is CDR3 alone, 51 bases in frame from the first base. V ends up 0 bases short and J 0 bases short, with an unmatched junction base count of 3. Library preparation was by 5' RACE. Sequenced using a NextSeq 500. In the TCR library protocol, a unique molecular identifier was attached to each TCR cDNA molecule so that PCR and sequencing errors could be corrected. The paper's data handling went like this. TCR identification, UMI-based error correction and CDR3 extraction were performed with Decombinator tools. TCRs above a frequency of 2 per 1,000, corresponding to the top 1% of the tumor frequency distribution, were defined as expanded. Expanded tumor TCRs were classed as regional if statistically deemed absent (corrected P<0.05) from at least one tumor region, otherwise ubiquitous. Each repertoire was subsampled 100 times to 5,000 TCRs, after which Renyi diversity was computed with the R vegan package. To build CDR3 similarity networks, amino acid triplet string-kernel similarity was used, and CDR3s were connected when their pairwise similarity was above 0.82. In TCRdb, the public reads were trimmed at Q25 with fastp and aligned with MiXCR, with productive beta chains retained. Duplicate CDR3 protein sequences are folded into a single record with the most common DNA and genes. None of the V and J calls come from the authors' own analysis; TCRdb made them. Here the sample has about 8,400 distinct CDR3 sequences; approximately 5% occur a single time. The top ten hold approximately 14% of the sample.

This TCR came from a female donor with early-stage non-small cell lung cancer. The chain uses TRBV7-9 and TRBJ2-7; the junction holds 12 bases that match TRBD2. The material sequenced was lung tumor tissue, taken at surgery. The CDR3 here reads CASSLAPTSGSSYEQYF. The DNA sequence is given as TGTGCCAGCAGCTTAGCCCCGACTAGCGGGAGCTCCTACGAGCAGTACTTC. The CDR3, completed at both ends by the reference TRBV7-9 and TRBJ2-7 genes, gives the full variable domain DTGVSQNPRHKITKRGQNVTFRCDPISEHNRLYWYRQTLGQGPEFLTYFQNEAQLEKSRLLSDRFSAERPKGSFSTLEIQRTEQGDSAMYLCASSLAPTSGSSYEQYFGPGTRLTVT.